This TCR beta chain stems from a study of cytomegalovirus exposure and HLA in healthy donors. PCR primers comprised 60 Vbeta and 13 Jbeta primers. Assay used: immunoSEQ multiplex PCR; TCRdb lists only in-frame clones, some missing. The sample has roughly 110,000 clones; roughly 82% are singletons. The V gene end was trimmed by 5 bases and the J gene end by 7 bases; junction bases not matched to a gene: 3. The CDR3 extends over 14 amino acids. Germline values: CDR1 SEHNR, CDR2 FQNEAQ (reference sequence). The gene calls are TRBV7-9 and TRBJ2-1; 12 bases align to TRBD2. The sequence was collected from a man under 40 in good health and CMV-seropositive. Sequencing was done on a sample of PBMCs. The CDR3 nucleotides read TGTGCCAGCAGCCTTGGACTAGCGGGGAATGAGCAGTTCTTC. Translated: CASSLGLAGNEQFF. Complete variable domain (other parts from reference TRBV7-9 and TRBJ2-1): DTGVSQNPRHKITKRGQNVTFRCDPISEHNRLYWYRQTLGQGPEFLTYFQNEAQLEKSRLLSDRFSAERPKGSFSTLEIQRTEQGDSAMYLCASSLGLAGNEQFFGPGTRLTVL.